The clone carrying this T cell receptor beta chain was recorded many times. Its antigen is undetermined. This sample stems from a study of CD8 T cells in ankylosing spondylitis. The study, taken as a whole, reports: In ankylosing spondylitis blood, a motif of several highly homologous TCR beta variants appeared characteristic. Past research had described some motif variants in reactive arthritis synovial fluid and blood.

The V gene lost 3 bases and the J gene lost 0 bases, with 12 bases spanning the gap. CDR3 length: 16 residues. Libraries for TCR beta were made by quantitative 5'-RACE with molecular barcodes. TCRdb itself ran the 5' RACE reads through MiXCR, one entry per CDR3 protein. Of 150,000 to 200,000 distinct CDR3 sequences in the sample, roughly 12% are singletons; the top ten hold approximately 15%. The chain carries TRBV12-3 or TRBV12-4 and TRBJ1-5; no definite D call. The sequence was collected from a male donor with ankylosing spondylitis or in good health (not recorded which). The specimen sequenced was blood, either unsorted or a sorted T cell fraction (not recorded which). CDR3 protein: CASSFSGANSNQPQHF. CDR3 nucleotide sequence: TGTGCCAGCAGTTTTAGTGGCGCAAATAGCAATCAGCCCCAGCATTTT.